The 6 T cell receptor beta chains given below trace back to one sample, sequenced in a study of blood T cell repertoires in COVID-19. The protocol was immunoSEQ multiplex PCR, while the TCRdb copy is restricted to in-frame clones and leaves out a portion. This table holds more than 70,000 clones, approximately 82% found once. Material for sequencing was peripheral blood. The receptor source for this set is a woman in her seventies with acute or convalescent COVID-19.

This clone was seen a few times. The rearrangement joins TRBV7-2 to TRBJ2-7, with a weak D call TRBD1 (6 bases). The CDR3 length is 14 residues. V was pared by 4 bases and J by 0 bases, with 10 bases between. Per the germline V gene, CDR1 is SGHTA and CDR2 is FQGNSA. CDR3 sequence: CASSSNRDSYEQYF. In DNA form, the CDR3 reads TGTGCCAGCAGCTCCAACAGGGACTCCTACGAGCAGTACTTC.

V is TRBV28 and J is TRBJ2-7, with D perhaps TRBD2 (6 bases). Trimming cost V 3 bases and J 2 bases, with 11 bases left between them. Germline-derived CDR1 and CDR2 are MDHEN and SYDVKM. The CDR3 runs to 14 residues. The CDR3 DNA reads TGTGCCAGCAGTTTGGAGGGACCGACCTACGAGCAGTACTTC. Its protein product is CASSLEGPTYEQYF.

A single count supports this clone. J is TRBJ2-5 and V is TRBV2, with 7 bases that match TRBD1. Trimming at V came to 7 bases and at J to 2 bases, leaving 4 bases not matched to a gene. CDR1 is SNHLY, CDR2 FYNNEI, per germline. CDR3 size: 13 residues. The CDR3 reads CASNQGEQETQYF. In nucleotides, the CDR3 is TGTGCCAGCAACCAGGGGGAACAAGAGACCCAGTACTTC.

The genes are TRBV3-1 (or the pseudogene TRBV3-2) and TRBJ1-3, with 8 bases lining up with TRBD1. The length of the CDR3 is 16 residues. Germline V gene lookup returns CDR1 LGHDT and CDR2 YNNKEL (reference sequence). Losses at the gene ends were 4 bases for V and 0 bases for J; bases not matched to a gene: 5. Written as DNA, the CDR3 is TGTGCCAGCAGCCCGGGACAGGCGCTCTCTGGAAACACCATATATTTT. It translates to CASSPGQALSGNTIYF.

This chain joins TRBV5-6 and TRBJ1-2; 12 nucleotides align to TRBD1. V dropped 2 bases and J dropped 7; count of bases not matched to a gene: 12. The CDR3 is 17 amino acids. Looked up from germline, CDR1 is SGHDT and CDR2 is YYEEEE. For the CDR3, the DNA is TGTGCCAGCAGCTTCACGCTGGGGACAGGGGGCGCGGGTGGCTACACCTTC. Amino acids: CASSFTLGTGGAGGYTF.

A single count supports this clone. The chain couples TRBV5-1 to TRBJ1-2, with D tentatively TRBD1 (6 bases). Germline-derived CDR1 and CDR2 are SGHRS and YFSETQ. Trimming stripped 1 base from V and 1 base from J, with 11 bases between. The CDR3 totals 15 residues. In DNA, the CDR3 is TGCGCCAGCAGCTTGACGGACAGCGGTAACTATGGCTACACCTTC. The encoded protein is CASSLTDSGNYGYTF.